What follows are 32 T cell receptor beta chains derived from one specimen sequenced in a study of T-cell reconstitution after alpha-beta-depleted transplantation in children. Preparation of the TCRbeta library involved a method that used unique molecular identifiers. TCRdb fed the PCR reads into MiXCR, producing one record per CDR3 protein. The table includes a few hundred thousand distinct CDR3 sequences, 18% detected once. The sample consisted of PBMCs from the stem cell graft donor, taken from the stem cell graft. The source of these receptors is a human donor who donated a stem cell graft to a child with acute lymphoblastic leukemia.

This clonotype was detected a few times. V and J are TRBV18 and TRBJ2-3; D is ambiguous. Trimming stripped 6 bases from V and 7 bases from J, with 11 bases between. This CDR3 is 12 amino acids long. Germline V gene data show CDR1 as KGHSH and CDR2 as LQKENI. The CDR3 loop reads CASSAASNTQYF. CDR3 bases: TGTGCCAGCTCGGCAGCCTCCAATACGCAGTATTTT.

J is TRBJ1-6 and V is TRBV7-8; 9 bases line up with TRBD1. J gave up 7 bases and V 0 bases, and 10 bases lay outside the gene matches. The CDR3 runs 18 residues. The germline V gene has CDR1 SGHVS and CDR2 FQNEAQ. CDR3 nucleotides: TGTGCCAGCAGCTTAGCTTGGGGACAGGGTGAAATGAATTCACCCCTCCACTTT. Translation: CASSLAWGQGEMNSPLHF.

The sample holds a few counts of this clonotype. One end of the junction varies from germline; a read error may be responsible. The CDR3 nucleotides read TGCAGTGCTCCACGGGGGGTCTATGTCTACACCTTC. Its translation: CSAPRGVYVYTF. The chain carries TRBV20-1 and TRBJ1-2, with TRBD1 as a possible D gene (5 bases). CDR3 length: 12 amino acids. Germline lookup yields CDR1 DFQATT and CDR2 SNEGSKA (reference sequence).

The chain links TRBV5-6 to TRBJ2-5, with D possibly being TRBD2 (5 bases). This CDR3 contains 14 residues. The germline V gene encodes CDR1 SGHDT and CDR2 YYEEEE. With 0 bases removed from V and 5 bases from J, the gap between germline ends came to 11 bases. CDR3 sequence (DNA): TGTGCCAGCAGCTTGGCGGTCGGGAAGGAGACCCAGTACTTC. As protein: CASSLAVGKETQYF.

This chain joins TRBV5-6 and TRBJ2-4; D not resolved. The CDR3 length is 14 residues. Germline CDR1 and CDR2: SGHDT and YYEEEE. Between the trimmed V and J ends, which lost 2 bases and 6 bases, there was a span of 12 bases. In DNA, the CDR3 is TGTGCCAGCAGCTTTAAGGCACGATCAAACATTCAGTACTTC. It yields the protein CASSFKARSNIQYF.

There are a few counts of this clonotype. The chain joins TRBV7-2 to TRBJ2-1, with 13 bases identical to TRBD2. With V trimmed by 2 bases and J by 6 bases, 4 bases remained unmatched. Per germline, CDR1 SGHTA and CDR2 FQGNSA. There are 16 residues in the CDR3. The CDR3 DNA follows: TGTGCCAGCAGCTTACGGGGACTAGCGGGGCGCAATGAGCAGTTCTTC. This sequence encodes CASSLRGLAGRNEQFF.

The chain links TRBV6-1 to TRBJ2-7; the match to TRBD1 covers 7 bases. Germline lookup yields CDR1 MNHNS and CDR2 SASEGT. The CDR3 contains 13 residues. Trimming cost V 8 bases and J 6 bases; bases outside gene matches: 10. CDR3 nucleotide sequence: TGTGCCAGCTCGAACAGGGGACGGGGCGAGCAGTACTTC. Translated: CASSNRGRGEQYF.

This clonotype has ten or more counts. The gene calls are TRBV5-1 and TRBJ2-7, with 11 bases fitting TRBD2. CDR1 and CDR2 from the germline V gene are SGHRS and YFSETQ. V lost 8 bases to trimming and J lost 1 base; unmatched junction nucleotides: 5. The CDR3 covers 14 residues. The CDR3 spells CASSGTSGSYEQYF. The CDR3 bases are TGCGCCAGTTCCGGGACTAGCGGATCCTACGAGCAGTACTTC.

This chain uses TRBV5-6 with TRBJ2-1, with TRBD2 matching 13 bases. In germline, CDR1 is SGHDT, CDR2 YYEEEE. V trimming: 4 bases; J trimming: 7 bases; junction bases outside the gene matches: 8. CDR3 size: 16 residues. The CDR3: CASSDAPGLAGNEQFF. As DNA, the CDR3 is TGTGCCAGCAGCGACGCACCGGGACTAGCGGGAAATGAGCAGTTCTTC. Complete variable domain (other parts from reference TRBV5-6 and TRBJ2-1): DAGVTQSPTHLIKTRGQQVTLRCSPKSGHDTVSWYQQALGQGPQFIFQYYEEEERQRGNFPDRFSGHQFPNYSSELNVNALLLGDSALYLCASSDAPGLAGNEQFFGPGTRLTVL.

This sequence joins TRBV12-3 or TRBV12-4 and TRBJ2-7, with TRBD2 identical over 12 bases. There are 16 residues in the CDR3. The J segment lost 5 bases and the V segment lost 1 base, leaving 6 bases of the junction unmatched. The CDR3 DNA reads as TGTGCCAGCAGTTTAGAGCCTAGCGGGAGGGCCCACGAGCAGTACTTC. Translation gives CASSLEPSGRAHEQYF.

The chain links TRBV12-3 or TRBV12-4 to TRBJ1-1; D not resolved. V lost 5 bases and J lost 0, with 10 bases in between. The CDR3 is 14 residues long. The DNA of the CDR3 is TGTGCCAGCAGTCGCTTTTCCATGAACACTGAAGCTTTCTTT. Protein sequence: CASSRFSMNTEAFF.

The chain combines TRBV7-8 with TRBJ2-7; D may correspond to TRBD1 or TRBD2 (5 bases each). Germline CDR1 and CDR2: SGHVS and FQNEAQ. The CDR3 totals 15 residues. The ends were cut back, 1 base at V and 3 bases at J, with 13 bases in the middle. The CDR3 sequence: CASSLVGTQDYEQYF. CDR3 DNA: TGTGCCAGCAGCTTAGTGGGGACGCAAGACTACGAGCAGTACTTC. The full variable domain, rest sourced from reference TRBV7-8 and TRBJ2-7, is GAGVSQSPRYKVAKRGQDVALRCDPISGHVSLFWYQQALGQGPEFLTYFQNEAQLDKSGLPSDRFFAERPEGSVSTLKIQRTQQEDSAVYLCASSLVGTQDYEQYFGPGTRLTVT.

The rearrangement joins TRBV18 to TRBJ1-1; D unresolved. This CDR3 is built from 16 residues. The germline CDR1 and CDR2 sequences are KGHSH and LQKENI. Trimming removed 3 bases at V and 1 base at J, with 15 bases between. The CDR3 sequence is CASSPSSRVGNTEAFF. The CDR3 region has the DNA TGTGCCAGCTCACCCAGTTCACGGGTTGGGAACACTGAAGCTTTCTTT.

This clonotype was seen more than once but under ten times. The gene calls are TRBV20-1 and TRBJ1-4, with D perhaps TRBD1 (5 bases). CDR1 and CDR2 from the germline V gene are DFQATT and SNEGSKA (reference sequence). The V end lost 1 base, the J end lost 7 bases, and 16 bases lay between the germline ends. The CDR3 sequence is 15 residues long. CDR3 DNA: TGCAGTGCTAGAGCCACCGCCGGGGCCGGTGAAAAACTGTTTTTT. This gives the protein CSARATAGAGEKLFF.

In this sample, this clonotype turned up a few times. This chain joins TRBV7-2 and TRBJ2-4; 9 positions match TRBD2. The trim removed 5 bases at V and 7 bases at J, leaving 6 bases unmatched. This CDR3 comprises 14 residues. Germline CDR1 SGHTA, CDR2 FQGNSA. CDR3 sequence (DNA): TGTGCCAGCAGCCTCTTGGCGGGAGGGAACATTCAGTACTTC. It is translated as CASSLLAGGNIQYF. The entire variable domain, with the rest obtained from reference TRBV7-2 and TRBJ2-4, is as follows: GAGVSQSPSNKVTEKGKDVELRCDPISGHTALYWYRQSLGQGLEFLIYFQGNSAPDKSGLPSDRFSAERTGGSVSTLTIQRTQQEDSAVYLCASSLLAGGNIQYFGAGTRLSVL.

CDR3 region: CSVASPSTNYGYTF. The CDR3 nucleotides are TGCAGCGTTGCATCACCATCCACTAACTATGGCTACACCTTC. This chain joins TRBV29-1 and TRBJ1-2; unclear D gene. Trimming removed 4 bases from V and 0 bases from J, with 12 bases in between. CDR3 length: 14 amino acids. Germline CDR1 SQVTM, CDR2 ANQGSEA.

The gene calls are TRBV10-3 and TRBJ2-2, with 8 bases identical to TRBD2. The CDR3 runs 17 residues. J lost 3 bases, V lost 1 base, and 7 bases had no gene match. Per the germline V gene, CDR1 is ENHRY and CDR2 is SYGVKD. CDR3 loop: CAISELPGLGYTGELFF. CDR3 nucleotide sequence: TGTGCCATCAGTGAGTTGCCGGGACTAGGGTACACCGGGGAGCTGTTTTTT.

This clonotype was counted only a few times. The chain combines TRBV9 with TRBJ2-2, with 11 bases fitting TRBD2. The CDR3 is made up of 18 amino acids. CDR1 and CDR2 (germline): SGDLS, YYNGEE. V gave up 0 bases and J gave up 1 base; unmatched junction bases: 5. The CDR3 reads CASSVVASGRRNTGELFF. The DNA of the CDR3 is TGTGCCAGCAGCGTAGTGGCTAGCGGGAGGAGGAACACCGGGGAGCTGTTTTTT.

This clonotype was counted only a few times. The V call is TRBV2, the J call TRBJ2-4, with 7 bases lining up with TRBD2. The germline V gene has CDR1 SNHLY and CDR2 FYNNEI. CDR3 length: 13 residues. Trimming at V came to 4 bases and at J to 8 bases, leaving 5 bases not matched to a gene. CDR3 sequence: CASSGLASDIQYF. The CDR3 DNA reads TGTGCCAGCAGTGGACTAGCATCGGACATTCAGTACTTC.

The V gene is TRBV12-3 or TRBV12-4, the J gene TRBJ2-5; 12 nucleotides align to TRBD2. The V and J ends lost 8 bases and 4 bases, in that order; junction bases with no gene match: 20. There are 19 residues in the CDR3. CDR3 DNA sequence: TGTGCCAGCTGTTCTCATGTCCGGGTGCCGGGACTAGCGGGAGAGACCCAGTACTTC. Amino acid sequence: CASCSHVRVPGLAGETQYF.

The chain recombines TRBV10-3 with TRBJ2-7; D not certain. Germline CDR1 ENHRY, CDR2 SYGVKD. This CDR3 is built from 12 residues. The V end lost 4 bases, the J end lost 6 bases, and 10 bases lay between the germline ends. The CDR3 region has the DNA TGTGCCATCAGTGCGACTGACGGCGAGCAGTACTTC. The encoded protein is CAISATDGEQYF.

J is TRBJ1-3 and V is TRBV29-1, with 7 positions matching TRBD1. The CDR3 is 14 residues long. V shed 7 bases and J 0 bases; nucleotides not matched to a gene: 6. The germline CDR1 and CDR2 sequences are SQVTM and ANQGSEA. DNA for the CDR3: TGCAGCGCGCGACAGGGAGTCTCTGGAAACACCATATATTTT. This translates into CSARQGVSGNTIYF.

This clonotype was recorded a few times. The chain employs TRBV20-1 and TRBJ2-5, with 11 bases matching TRBD1. CDR1 is DFQATT and CDR2 is SNEGSKA in the germline V gene (reference sequence). The V and J ends lost 1 base and 6 bases, in that order; junction bases with no gene match: 4. The CDR3 consists of 14 residues. The CDR3 loop is CSARVDRGQKTQYF. CDR3 sequence (DNA): TGCAGTGCTAGAGTGGACAGGGGGCAAAAGACCCAGTACTTC.

The table lists this clonotype with a few counts. V gene TRBV20-1 combines with J gene TRBJ1-5; D is possibly TRBD1 (5 bases). Trimming left V 1 base short and J 2 bases short, with 9 bases between. Per germline, CDR1 DFQATT and CDR2 SNEGSKA (reference sequence). The CDR3 is 14 amino acids. The CDR3: CSARVRRGNQPQHF. In DNA, the CDR3 is TGCAGTGCTAGAGTACGCAGGGGCAATCAGCCCCAGCATTTT.

The chain is built from TRBV9 and TRBJ2-1, with 11 bases lining up with TRBD2. CDR1 and CDR2 from the germline V gene are SGDLS and YYNGEE. This CDR3 is 17 amino acids long. Trimming removed 0 bases from V and 4 bases from J; junction bases left unmatched: 6. CDR3 nucleotides: TGTGCCAGCAGCGTAGGGTGGGGGACTAGCGGTTACAATGAGCAGTTCTTC. Translated: CASSVGWGTSGYNEQFF. The full variable domain, with the rest looked up from reference TRBV9 and TRBJ2-1, is DSGVTQTPKHLITATGQRVTLRCSPRSGDLSVYWYQQSLDQGLQFLIQYYNGEERAKGNILERFSAQQFPDLHSELNLSSLELGDSALYFCASSVGWGTSGYNEQFFGPGTRLTVL.

This clonotype was seen only a few times. The chain couples TRBV12-5 to TRBJ1-1; maybe TRBD1 (6 bases). Between the trimmed V and J ends, which lost 4 bases and 5 bases, there was a span of 17 bases. Germline V gene data show CDR1 as LGHNT and CDR2 as FRNRAP. The CDR3 runs 15 residues. As DNA, the CDR3 is TGTGCTAGTGGTTACGAGAGGGGGGGAAGTACTGAAGCTTTCTTT. Residues: CASGYERGGSTEAFF.

This rearrangement joins TRBV2 to TRBJ1-2; D not resolved. Trimming removed 3 bases at V and 3 bases at J, with 11 bases between. CDR1 and CDR2 from the germline V gene are SNHLY and FYNNEI. This CDR3 has 14 residues. The CDR3 DNA reads TGTGCCAGCAGTGATCTGGGTTTAGACTATGGCTACACCTTC. Translating gives CASSDLGLDYGYTF. Using reference TRBV2 and TRBJ1-2 for the parts outside the CDR3, the full variable domain is EPEVTQTPSHQVTQMGQEVILRCVPISNHLYFYWYRQILGQKVEFLVSFYNNEISEKSEIFDDQFSVERPDGSNFTLKIRSTKLEDSAMYFCASSDLGLDYGYTFGSGTRLTVV.

This clonotype was counted only a few times. This sequence joins TRBV12-3 or TRBV12-4 and TRBJ2-4, with a weak D call TRBD1 (6 bases). This CDR3 region has 16 residues. The V gene lost 4 bases and the J gene lost 0 bases, with 13 bases spanning the gap. Here the CDR3 reads CASSYRDTLAKNIQYF. The DNA of the CDR3 is TGTGCCAGCAGTTACCGGGACACCTTAGCCAAAAACATTCAGTACTTC.

The rearrangement joins TRBV12-3 or TRBV12-4 to TRBJ2-3; D perhaps matches TRBD1 (5 bases). Trimming removed 3 bases at V and 2 bases at J, with 12 bases between. The CDR3 totals 15 residues. Here the CDR3 reads CASSFRAGHTDTQYF. In DNA, the CDR3 is TGTGCCAGCAGTTTCCGGGCAGGACACACAGATACGCAGTATTTT.

V is TRBV4-1 and J is TRBJ2-7; 9 positions agree with TRBD2. This CDR3 is built from 16 residues. Trimming took 1 base from V and 3 from J; bases not matched to a gene: 7. Per the germline V gene, CDR1 is MGHRA and CDR2 is YSYEKL. The CDR3 protein is CASSQVVLAGNYEQYF. The CDR3 DNA reads TGCGCCAGCAGCCAAGTCGTGCTAGCGGGGAACTACGAGCAGTACTTC.

The table lists this clonotype with a few counts. The V and J genes are TRBV6-5 and TRBJ2-1, with D perhaps matching TRBD1 (6 bases). V was clipped by 2 bases and J by 2 bases, with 7 bases between them. CDR3 length: 14 amino acids. CDR1 and CDR2 (germline): MNHEY, SVGAGI. Here the CDR3 DNA reads TGTGCCAGCAGTTACGGGGGCCCCTACAATGAGCAGTTCTTC. Encoded protein: CASSYGGPYNEQFF.

This rearrangement joins TRBV2 to TRBJ2-3, with 8 bases identical to TRBD1. The germline V gene encodes CDR1 SNHLY and CDR2 FYNNEI. CDR3 size: 15 residues. V gave up 8 bases and J gave up 3 bases; unmatched junction bases: 10. CDR3: CASSWTGMKTDTQYF. Here the CDR3 DNA reads TGTGCCAGCTCCTGGACAGGGATGAAAACAGATACGCAGTATTTT.